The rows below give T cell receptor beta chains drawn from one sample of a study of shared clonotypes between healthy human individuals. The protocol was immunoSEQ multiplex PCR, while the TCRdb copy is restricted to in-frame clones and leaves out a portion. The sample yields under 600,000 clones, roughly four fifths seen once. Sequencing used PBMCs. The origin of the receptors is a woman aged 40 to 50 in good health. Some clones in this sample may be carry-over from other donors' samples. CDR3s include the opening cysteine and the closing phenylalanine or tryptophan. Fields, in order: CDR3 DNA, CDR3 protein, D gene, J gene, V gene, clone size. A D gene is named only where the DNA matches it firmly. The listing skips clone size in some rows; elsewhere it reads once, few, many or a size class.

CDR3 DNA: TGTGCCAGCAGCTTTCTAGCGGGAGCGACAGATACGCAGTATTTT
CDR3 protein: CASSFLAGATDTQYF
D gene: TRBD2
J gene: TRBJ2-3
V gene: TRBV7-9
clone size: NA

CDR3 DNA: TGTGCCACCAGCAGAGACAACGCCGACGAGCAGTACTTC
CDR3 protein: CATSRDNADEQYF
D gene: NA
J gene: TRBJ2-7
V gene: TRBV15
clone size: NA

CDR3 DNA: TGTGCCAGTAGCCTAGGACAGGGTATAGCGGGAACTGAAGCTTTCTTT
CDR3 protein: CASSLGQGIAGTEAFF
D gene: TRBD1
J gene: TRBJ1-1
V gene: TRBV19
clone size: NA

CDR3 DNA: TGCGCCAGCAGCCAAGATTTAGGAACAACGAACACCGGGGAGCTGTTTTTT
CDR3 protein: CASSQDLGTTNTGELFF
D gene: NA
J gene: TRBJ2-2
V gene: TRBV4-3
clone size: NA

CDR3 DNA: TGCAGCGTCACAGGGGCAATGAACACTGAAGCTTTCTTT
CDR3 protein: CSVTGAMNTEAFF
D gene: TRBD1
J gene: TRBJ1-1
V gene: TRBV29-1
clone size: few

CDR3 DNA: TGCGCCAGCAGCCTAGCCGGGACTAGCGGGATCAACACCGGGGAGCTGTTTTTT
CDR3 protein: CASSLAGTSGINTGELFF
D gene: TRBD2
J gene: TRBJ2-2
V gene: TRBV5-1
clone size: NA

CDR3 DNA: TGTGCCAGCAGAAGAACTAGCGGGAGTGGGGAGACCCAGTACTTC
CDR3 protein: CASRRTSGSGETQYF
D gene: TRBD2
J gene: TRBJ2-5
V gene: TRBV7-9
clone size: NA

CDR3 DNA: TGTGCCAGCACCAGGGACGAATCTAACTATGGCTACACCTTC
CDR3 protein: CASTRDESNYGYTF
D gene: NA
J gene: TRBJ1-2
V gene: TRBV2
clone size: NA

CDR3 DNA: TGTGCCAGCAGTCCCCGAGCGGGAGTAGTCCCCGGGGAGCTGTTTTTT
CDR3 protein: CASSPRAGVVPGELFF
D gene: TRBD2
J gene: TRBJ2-2
V gene: TRBV27
clone size: NA

CDR3 DNA: TGTGCCAGCGGGTCGGGCAGCTCTGGAAACACCATATATTTT
CDR3 protein: CASGSGSSGNTIYF
D gene: NA
J gene: TRBJ1-3
V gene: TRBV6-5
clone size: few

CDR3 DNA: TGTGCCAGCAGCCAAGTTTCGTATAGGTGGCGGGGGAGGAATGAGCAGTTCTTC
CDR3 protein: CASSQVSYRWRGRNEQFF
D gene: TRBD2
J gene: TRBJ2-1
V gene: TRBV4-2
clone size: NA

CDR3 DNA: TGCGCCAGCAGCCGGGATCGTAACTATGGCTACACCTTC
CDR3 protein: CASSRDRNYGYTF
D gene: NA
J gene: TRBJ1-2
V gene: TRBV4-3
clone size: NA

CDR3 DNA: TGTGCCAACCCGTCGGGACTGGGGGACTCGGATACGCAGTATTTT
CDR3 protein: CANPSGLGDSDTQYF
D gene: NA
J gene: TRBJ2-3
V gene: TRBV21-1
clone size: NA

CDR3 DNA: TGTGCCAGCAGCCCAGGGCCCGGCGGGAATACGCAGTATTTT
CDR3 protein: CASSPGPGGNTQYF
D gene: NA
J gene: TRBJ2-3
V gene: TRBV5-4
clone size: NA

CDR3 DNA: TGTGCCAGCAGATGGACAGGGGGTTATTCGTCGGCTGAGCAGTTCTTC
CDR3 protein: CASRWTGGYSSAEQFF
D gene: TRBD1
J gene: TRBJ2-1
V gene: TRBV28
clone size: NA

CDR3 DNA: TGTGCCAGCAGCTTAGCAGTAGGGGCTCGTTTTGAAGCTTTCTTT
CDR3 protein: CASSLAVGARFEAFF
D gene: NA
J gene: TRBJ1-1
V gene: TRBV7-2
clone size: NA

CDR3 DNA: TGTGCCAGCTTGGATCACGGGAAACAGACCCAGTACTTC
CDR3 protein: CASLDHGKQTQYF
D gene: NA
J gene: TRBJ2-5
V gene: TRBV28
clone size: NA

CDR3 DNA: TGTGCCAGCAGCTTAGTTGGGTTCTACGAGCAGTACTTC
CDR3 protein: CASSLVGFYEQYF
D gene: NA
J gene: TRBJ2-7
V gene: TRBV7-2
clone size: NA

CDR3 DNA: TGTGCCAGCAGCTTGGGGGGTACCTACGAGCAGTACTTC
CDR3 protein: CASSLGGTYEQYF
D gene: NA
J gene: TRBJ2-7
V gene: TRBV5-4
clone size: NA

CDR3 DNA: TGCGCCAGCAGCCAAGGCGGACAGGGATGGAAAGAGACCCAGTACTTC
CDR3 protein: CASSQGGQGWKETQYF
D gene: TRBD1
J gene: TRBJ2-5
V gene: TRBV4-1
clone size: NA

CDR3 DNA: TGTGCCAGCAGCCACGGGACTAGCGGGCTCACAGATACGCAGTATTTT
CDR3 protein: CASSHGTSGLTDTQYF
D gene: TRBD2
J gene: TRBJ2-3
V gene: TRBV4-2
clone size: many

CDR3 DNA: TGTGCCAGCAAACCGGGACTAGCGGGAGATGAGCAGTTCTTC
CDR3 protein: CASKPGLAGDEQFF
D gene: TRBD2
J gene: TRBJ2-1
V gene: TRBV7-2
clone size: few

CDR3 DNA: TGTGCCAGCAGCCACCCCCCACACCTGGGGACCCAGTACTTC
CDR3 protein: CASSHPPHLGTQYF
D gene: NA
J gene: TRBJ2-5
V gene: TRBV7-2
clone size: NA

CDR3 DNA: TGTGCCAGCAAGGACCGGGACGGGTACAATGAGCAGTTCTTC
CDR3 protein: CASKDRDGYNEQFF
D gene: NA
J gene: TRBJ2-1
V gene: TRBV6-6
clone size: NA

CDR3 DNA: TGTGCCAGCAGCGTAGTCCCCAGGCCCTACGAGCAGTACTTC
CDR3 protein: CASSVVPRPYEQYF
D gene: NA
J gene: TRBJ2-7
V gene: TRBV9
clone size: NA

CDR3 DNA: TGTGCCAGCAGCCCCAGGGGACGGGGCAATCAGCCCCAGCATTTT
CDR3 protein: CASSPRGRGNQPQHF
D gene: NA
J gene: TRBJ1-5
V gene: TRBV7-3
clone size: NA

CDR3 DNA: TGTGCCAGCAGGTATGGTATCTACAATGAGCAGTTCTTC
CDR3 protein: CASRYGIYNEQFF
D gene: NA
J gene: TRBJ2-1
V gene: TRBV2
clone size: NA

CDR3 DNA: TGTGCCAGCCCTCCGGGACAGGGGATCGAAGAGACCCAGTACTTC
CDR3 protein: CASPPGQGIEETQYF
D gene: TRBD1
J gene: TRBJ2-5
V gene: TRBV28
clone size: NA

CDR3 DNA: TGCAGCGTTGAAGAACAGGGGGATCAGCCCCAGCATTTT
CDR3 protein: CSVEEQGDQPQHF
D gene: TRBD1
J gene: TRBJ1-5
V gene: TRBV29-1
clone size: NA

CDR3 DNA: TGTGCCAGCACTACCGGGACCGCTCTGAACACTGAAGCTTTCTTT
CDR3 protein: CASTTGTALNTEAFF
D gene: NA
J gene: TRBJ1-1
V gene: TRBV6-1
clone size: NA

CDR3 DNA: TGCAGCGCCTCGGGACTAGCGGGTGGTGGCACCGGGGAGCTGTTTTTT
CDR3 protein: CSASGLAGGGTGELFF
D gene: TRBD2
J gene: TRBJ2-2
V gene: TRBV29-1
clone size: NA

CDR3 DNA: TGTGCCAGCAGTCGTAGCGGCTACAATGAGCAGTTCTTC
CDR3 protein: CASSRSGYNEQFF
D gene: NA
J gene: TRBJ2-1
V gene: TRBV9
clone size: NA